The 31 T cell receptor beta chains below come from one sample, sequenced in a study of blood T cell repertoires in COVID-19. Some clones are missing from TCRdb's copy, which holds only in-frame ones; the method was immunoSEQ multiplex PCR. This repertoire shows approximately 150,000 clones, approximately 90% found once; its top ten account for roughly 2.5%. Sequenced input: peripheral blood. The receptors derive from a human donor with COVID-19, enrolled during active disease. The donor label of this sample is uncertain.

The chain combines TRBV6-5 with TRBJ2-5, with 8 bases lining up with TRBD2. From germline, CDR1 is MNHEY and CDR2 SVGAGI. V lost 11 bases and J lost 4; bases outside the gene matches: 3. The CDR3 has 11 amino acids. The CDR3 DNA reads TGTGCCTCCGGGGGGGCAGAGACCCAGTACTTC. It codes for CASGGAETQYF.

CDR3 sequence (DNA): TGTGCCAGCAGCTTACGTTTAAATCCCCAGCATTTT. Residues: CASSLRLNPQHF. V usage is TRBV7-3 and J usage is TRBJ1-5, with no clear D. Germline V gives CDR1 SGHTA, CDR2 FQGTGA. This CDR3 has 12 amino acids. The V end was cut by 2 bases, the J end by 10 bases, with 9 bases between.

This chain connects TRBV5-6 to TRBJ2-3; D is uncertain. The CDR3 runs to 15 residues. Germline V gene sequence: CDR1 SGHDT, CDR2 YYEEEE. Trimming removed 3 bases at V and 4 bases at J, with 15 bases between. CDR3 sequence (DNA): TGTGCCAGCAGCTCCTTGAGAGGTCTGGCAGATACGCAGTATTTT. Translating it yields CASSSLRGLADTQYF.

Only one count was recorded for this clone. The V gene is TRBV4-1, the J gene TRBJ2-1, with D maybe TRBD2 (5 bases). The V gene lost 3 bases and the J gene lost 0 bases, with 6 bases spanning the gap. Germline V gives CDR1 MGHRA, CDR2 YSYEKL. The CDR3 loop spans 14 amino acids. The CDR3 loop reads CASSQAGSYNEQFF. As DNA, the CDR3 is TGCGCCAGCAGCCAGGCGGGCTCCTACAATGAGCAGTTCTTC.

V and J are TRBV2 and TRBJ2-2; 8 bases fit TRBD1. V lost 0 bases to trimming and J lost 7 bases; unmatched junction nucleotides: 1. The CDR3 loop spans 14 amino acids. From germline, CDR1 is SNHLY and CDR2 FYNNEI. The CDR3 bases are TGTGCCAGCAGTGAAGCGACAGGGGACGGGGAGCTGTTTTTT. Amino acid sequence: CASSEATGDGELFF.

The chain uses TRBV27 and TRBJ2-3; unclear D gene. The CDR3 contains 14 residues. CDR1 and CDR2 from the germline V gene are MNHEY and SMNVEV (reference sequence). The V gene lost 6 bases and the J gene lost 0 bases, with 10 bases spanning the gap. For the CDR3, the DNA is TGTGCCAGCAGGAAGAGTATTAGCACAGATACGCAGTATTTT. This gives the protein CASRKSISTDTQYF.

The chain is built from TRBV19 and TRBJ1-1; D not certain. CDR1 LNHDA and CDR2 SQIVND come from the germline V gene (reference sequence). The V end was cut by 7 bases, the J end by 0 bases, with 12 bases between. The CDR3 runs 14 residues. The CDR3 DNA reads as TGTGCCAGTACCCGCGTCGGGATGAACACTGAAGCTTTCTTT. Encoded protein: CASTRVGMNTEAFF.

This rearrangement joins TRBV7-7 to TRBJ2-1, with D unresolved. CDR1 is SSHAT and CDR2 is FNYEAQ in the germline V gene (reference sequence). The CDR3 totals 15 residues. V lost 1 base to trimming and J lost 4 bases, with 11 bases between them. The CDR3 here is CASSLGPTGYNEQFF. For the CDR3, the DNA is TGTGCCAGCAGCTTAGGTCCGACGGGTTACAATGAGCAGTTCTTC. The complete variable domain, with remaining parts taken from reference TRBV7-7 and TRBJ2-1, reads GAGVSQSPRYKVTKRGQDVTLRCDPISSHATLYWYQQALGQGPEFLTYFNYEAQPDKSGLPSDRFSAERPEGSISTLTIQRTEQRDSAMYRCASSLGPTGYNEQFFGPGTRLTVL.

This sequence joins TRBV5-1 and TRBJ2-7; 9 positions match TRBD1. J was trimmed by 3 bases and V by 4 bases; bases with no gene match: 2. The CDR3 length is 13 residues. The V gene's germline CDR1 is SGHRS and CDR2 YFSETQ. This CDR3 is CASSLTGGYEQYF. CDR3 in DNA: TGCGCCAGCAGCCTGACAGGGGGCTACGAGCAGTACTTC.

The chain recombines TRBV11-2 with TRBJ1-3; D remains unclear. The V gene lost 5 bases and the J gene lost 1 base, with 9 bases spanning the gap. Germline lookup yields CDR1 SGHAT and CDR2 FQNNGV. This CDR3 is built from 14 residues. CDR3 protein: CASSTDMSGNTIYF. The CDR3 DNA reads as TGTGCCAGCAGCACCGACATGTCTGGAAACACCATATATTTT. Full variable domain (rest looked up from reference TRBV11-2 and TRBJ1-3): EAGVAQSPRYKIIEKRQSVAFWCNPISGHATLYWYQQILGQGPKLLIQFQNNGVVDDSQLPKDRFSAERLKGVDSTLKIQPAKLEDSAVYLCASSTDMSGNTIYFGEGSWLTVV.

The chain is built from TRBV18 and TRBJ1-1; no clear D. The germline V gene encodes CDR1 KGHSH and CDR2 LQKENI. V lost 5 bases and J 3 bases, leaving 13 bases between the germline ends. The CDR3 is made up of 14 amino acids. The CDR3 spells CASSGRGSDTEAFF. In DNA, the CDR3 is TGTGCCAGCTCAGGTCGGGGTAGCGACACTGAAGCTTTCTTT.

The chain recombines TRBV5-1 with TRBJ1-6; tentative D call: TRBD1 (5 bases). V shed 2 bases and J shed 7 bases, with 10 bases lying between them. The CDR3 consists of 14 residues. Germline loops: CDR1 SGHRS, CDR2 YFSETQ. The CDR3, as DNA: TGCGCCAGCAGCTTTGGGGCTGGGAATTCACCCCTCCACTTT. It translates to CASSFGAGNSPLHF.

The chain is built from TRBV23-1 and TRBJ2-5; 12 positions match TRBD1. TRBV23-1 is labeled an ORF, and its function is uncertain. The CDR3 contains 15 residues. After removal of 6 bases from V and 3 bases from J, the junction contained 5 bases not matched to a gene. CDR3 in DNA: TGCGCCAGCAGGGGACAGGGGGCCCCCGAAGAGACCCAGTACTTC. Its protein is CASRGQGAPEETQYF.

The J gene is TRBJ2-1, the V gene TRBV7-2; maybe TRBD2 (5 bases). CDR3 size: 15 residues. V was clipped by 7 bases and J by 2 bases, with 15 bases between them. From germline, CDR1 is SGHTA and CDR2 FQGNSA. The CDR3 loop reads CASTLVSGTYNEQFF. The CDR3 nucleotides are TGTGCCAGCACGCTCGTATCGGGGACCTACAATGAGCAGTTCTTC.

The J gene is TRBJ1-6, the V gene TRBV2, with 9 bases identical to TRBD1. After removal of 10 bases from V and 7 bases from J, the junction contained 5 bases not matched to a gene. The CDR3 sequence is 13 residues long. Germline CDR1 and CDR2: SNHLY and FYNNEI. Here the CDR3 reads CAIGQGINSPLHF. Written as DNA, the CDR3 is TGTGCCATTGGACAGGGGATAAATTCACCCCTCCACTTT. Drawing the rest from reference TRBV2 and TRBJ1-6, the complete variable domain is EPEVTQTPSHQVTQMGQEVILRCVPISNHLYFYWYRQILGQKVEFLVSFYNNEISEKSEIFDDQFSVERPDGSNFTLKIRSTKLEDSAMYFCAIGQGINSPLHFGNGTRLTVT.

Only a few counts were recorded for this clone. DNA for the CDR3: TGTGCCATCAGTGAGTCTACTGAAATGAACACTGAAGCTTTCTTT. Amino acids: CAISESTEMNTEAFF. This chain links TRBV10-3 with TRBJ1-1; D uncertain. From germline, CDR1 is ENHRY and CDR2 SYGVKD. The length of the CDR3 is 15 residues. Trimming pared 0 bases from V and 0 bases from J, leaving 8 bases between.

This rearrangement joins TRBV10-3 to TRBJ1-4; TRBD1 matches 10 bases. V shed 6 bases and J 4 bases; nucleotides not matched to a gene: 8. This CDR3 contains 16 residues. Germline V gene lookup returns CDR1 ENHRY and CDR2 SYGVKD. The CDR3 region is CAIRSGTGASNEKLFF. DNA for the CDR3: TGTGCCATCAGGTCCGGGACAGGGGCTAGTAATGAAAAACTGTTTTTT.

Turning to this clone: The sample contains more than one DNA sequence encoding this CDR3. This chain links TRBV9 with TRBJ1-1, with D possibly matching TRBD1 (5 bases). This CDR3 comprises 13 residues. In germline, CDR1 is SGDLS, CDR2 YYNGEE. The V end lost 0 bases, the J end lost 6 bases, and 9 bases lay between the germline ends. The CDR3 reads CASSVGQGAEAFF. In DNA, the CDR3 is TGTGCCAGCAGCGTAGGGCAGGGTGCTGAAGCTTTCTTT.

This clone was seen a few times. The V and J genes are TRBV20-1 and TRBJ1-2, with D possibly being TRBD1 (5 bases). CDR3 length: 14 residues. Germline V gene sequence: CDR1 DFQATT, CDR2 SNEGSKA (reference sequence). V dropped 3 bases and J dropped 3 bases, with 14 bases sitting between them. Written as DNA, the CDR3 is TGCAGTGCTAGTGGCGGGGGTTTGGACTATGGCTACACCTTC. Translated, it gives CSASGGGLDYGYTF.

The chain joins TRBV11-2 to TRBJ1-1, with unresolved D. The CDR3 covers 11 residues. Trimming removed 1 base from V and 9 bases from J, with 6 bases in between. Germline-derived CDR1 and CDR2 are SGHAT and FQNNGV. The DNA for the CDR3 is TGTGCCAGCAGCTTAGGCACAAAAGCTTTCTTT. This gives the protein CASSLGTKAFF. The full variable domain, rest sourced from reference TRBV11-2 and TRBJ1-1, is EAGVAQSPRYKIIEKRQSVAFWCNPISGHATLYWYQQILGQGPKLLIQFQNNGVVDDSQLPKDRFSAERLKGVDSTLKIQPAKLEDSAVYLCASSLGTKAFFGQGTRLTVV.

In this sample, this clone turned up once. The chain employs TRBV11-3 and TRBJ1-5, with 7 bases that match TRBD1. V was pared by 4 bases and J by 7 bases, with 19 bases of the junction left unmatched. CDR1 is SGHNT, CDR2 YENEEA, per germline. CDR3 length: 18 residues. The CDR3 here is CASSSGQAAEFHGQPQHF. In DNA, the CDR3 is TGTGCCAGCAGCTCCGGACAGGCTGCTGAGTTTCACGGACAGCCCCAGCATTTT.

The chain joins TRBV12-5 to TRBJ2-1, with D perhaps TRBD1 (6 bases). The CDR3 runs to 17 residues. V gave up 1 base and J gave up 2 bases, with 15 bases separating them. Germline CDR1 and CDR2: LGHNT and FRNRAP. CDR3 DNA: TGTGCTAGTGGTTTGGGTAACAGGGTCGCGGCCTACAATGAGCAGTTCTTC. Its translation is CASGLGNRVAAYNEQFF.

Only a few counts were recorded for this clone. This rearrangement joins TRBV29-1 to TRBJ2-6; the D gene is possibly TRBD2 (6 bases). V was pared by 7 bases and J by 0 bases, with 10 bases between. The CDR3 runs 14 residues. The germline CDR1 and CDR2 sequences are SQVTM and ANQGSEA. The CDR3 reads CSASGDSGANVLTF. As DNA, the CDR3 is TGCAGCGCATCGGGAGACTCTGGGGCCAACGTCCTGACTTTC. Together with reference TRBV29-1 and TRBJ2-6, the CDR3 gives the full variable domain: SAVISQKPSRDICQRGTSLTIQCQVDSQVTMMFWYRQQPGQSLTLIATANQGSEATYESGFVIDKFPISRPNLTFSTLTVSNMSPEDSSIYLCSASGDSGANVLTFGAGSRLTVL.

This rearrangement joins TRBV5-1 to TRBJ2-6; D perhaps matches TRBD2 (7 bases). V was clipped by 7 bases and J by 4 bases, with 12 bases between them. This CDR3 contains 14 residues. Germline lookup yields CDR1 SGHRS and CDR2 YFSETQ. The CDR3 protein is CASRGALGANVLTF. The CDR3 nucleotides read TGCGCCAGCCGGGGGGCCTTAGGGGCCAACGTCCTGACTTTC.

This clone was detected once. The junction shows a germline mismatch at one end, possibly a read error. CDR3 sequence: CASSLDPQGRDTEAFF. The CDR3 DNA follows: TGTGCCAGCAGCCTAGACCCTCAGGGTAGAGACACTGAAGCTTTCTTT. The chain uses TRBV11-2 and TRBJ1-1, with TRBD1 as a possible D gene (5 bases). The CDR3 sequence is 16 residues long. Germline CDR1 SGHAT, CDR2 FQNNGV.

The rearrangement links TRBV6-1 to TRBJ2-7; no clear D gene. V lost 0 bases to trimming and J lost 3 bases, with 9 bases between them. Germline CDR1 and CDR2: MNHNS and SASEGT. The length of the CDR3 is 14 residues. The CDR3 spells CASSEAHGDYEQYF. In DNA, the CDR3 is TGTGCCAGCAGTGAAGCCCACGGTGACTACGAGCAGTACTTC.

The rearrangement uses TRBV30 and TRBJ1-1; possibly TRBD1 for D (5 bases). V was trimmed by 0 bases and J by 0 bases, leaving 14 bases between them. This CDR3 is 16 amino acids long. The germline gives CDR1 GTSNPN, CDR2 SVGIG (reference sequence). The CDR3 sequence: CAWSVTFSGVNTEAFF. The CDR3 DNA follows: TGTGCCTGGAGTGTAACCTTCTCGGGGGTGAACACTGAAGCTTTCTTT.

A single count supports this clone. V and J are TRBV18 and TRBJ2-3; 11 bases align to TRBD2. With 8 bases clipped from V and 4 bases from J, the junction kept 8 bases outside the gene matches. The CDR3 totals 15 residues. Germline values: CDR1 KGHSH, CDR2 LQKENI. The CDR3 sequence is CASALMTSGADTQYF. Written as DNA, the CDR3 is TGTGCCAGCGCCCTAATGACTAGCGGGGCAGATACGCAGTATTTT.

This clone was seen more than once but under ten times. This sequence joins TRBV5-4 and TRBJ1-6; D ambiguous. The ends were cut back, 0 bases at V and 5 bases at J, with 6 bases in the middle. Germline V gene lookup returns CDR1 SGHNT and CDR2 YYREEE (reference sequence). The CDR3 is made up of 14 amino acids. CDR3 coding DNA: TGTGCCAGCAGCTTGGATAGTAATAATTCACCCCTCCACTTT. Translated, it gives CASSLDSNNSPLHF.

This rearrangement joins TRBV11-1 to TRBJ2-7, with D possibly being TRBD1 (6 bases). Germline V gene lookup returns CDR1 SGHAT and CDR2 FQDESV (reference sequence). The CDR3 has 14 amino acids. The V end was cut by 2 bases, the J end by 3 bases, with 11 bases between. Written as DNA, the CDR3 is TGTGCCAGCAGCTTAAGACAGGCGAGCTACGAGCAGTACTTC. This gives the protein CASSLRQASYEQYF. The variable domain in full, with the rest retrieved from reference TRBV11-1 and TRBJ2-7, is EAEVAQSPRYKITEKSQAVAFWCDPISGHATLYWYRQILGQGPELLVQFQDESVVDDSQLPKDRFSAERLKGVDSTLKIQPAELGDSAMYLCASSLRQASYEQYFGPGTRLTVT.

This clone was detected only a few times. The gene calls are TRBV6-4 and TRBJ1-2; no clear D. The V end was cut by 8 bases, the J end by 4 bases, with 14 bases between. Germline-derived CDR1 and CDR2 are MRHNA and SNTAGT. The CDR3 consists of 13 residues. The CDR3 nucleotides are TGTGCCAGCTCCTTCGAGGGCAGCTATGGCTACACCTTC. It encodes CASSFEGSYGYTF.